Reported below is one T cell receptor (beta chain). This sample is part of a study of blood T cell repertoires in COVID-19. Study overall: Acute and convalescent COVID-19 samples came from the United States, Italy and Spain. The cDNA or gDNA used as material had been derived from T cells, B-cell-depleted T cells, or PBMCs.

Per the original data handling: How many nucleated cells were present was estimated from reference gene primer amplification. Libraries were prepared by immunoSEQ multiplex PCR; TCRdb keeps only in-frame clonotypes and omits some of them. V, J and clone size are taken as reported in that table, and D and trimming were inferred from the DNA itself. The sample lists more than 75,000 clones; roughly 84% were seen once. From germline, CDR1 is MNHEY and CDR2 SVGAGI. The ends were cut back, 2 bases at V and 1 base at J, with 11 bases in the middle. The CDR3 is made up of 15 amino acids. J is TRBJ1-1 and V is TRBV6-5; D call uncertain. This TCR came from a human donor in a cohort sampled during active COVID-19. The specimen sequenced was peripheral blood. The CDR3 DNA follows: TGTGCCAGCAGTTACGCGGCAGACCAGAACACTGAAGCTTTCTTT. It specifies CASSYAADQNTEAFF.